The next 30 T cell receptor beta chains were all read from a single sample in a study of glioma-infiltrating T cells. TCR alpha and beta CDR3 regions were amplified from RNA using iRepertoire nested multiplex PCR. One entry per CDR3 protein results from TCRdb running MiXCR on the multiplex PCR reads. The table shows about 89,000 distinct CDR3 sequences, with 20% to 25% occurring only once. Sequencing was done on a sample of glioma tissue, nonneoplastic brain tissue, or PBMCs (not recorded which). The receptors were gathered from a human donor with low-grade glioma or glioblastoma, undergoing nonglioma brain surgery, or in good health (not recorded which).

The table lists this clonotype with many counts. The V and J genes are TRBV18 and TRBJ1-1, with a possible D match to TRBD1 (5 bases). This CDR3 spans 13 amino acids. V dropped 5 bases and J dropped 3 bases, with 10 bases sitting between them. Germline V gene sequence: CDR1 KGHSH, CDR2 LQKENI. The CDR3 sequence: CASSVQDYTEAFF. CDR3 DNA sequence: TGTGCCAGCTCAGTACAGGACTACACTGAAGCTTTCTTT.

This clonotype was recorded many times. The rearrangement joins TRBV19 to TRBJ1-3, with D possibly TRBD1 on 6 matching bases. CDR1 LNHDA and CDR2 SQIVND come from the germline V gene (reference sequence). The CDR3 length is 13 residues. V was shortened by 10 bases and J by 4 bases, with 14 bases between the two germline ends. CDR3 bases: TGTGCCACGAGGGGGGATCTCGGAAACACCATATATTTT. As protein: CATRGDLGNTIYF.

The J gene is TRBJ2-1, the V gene TRBV7-8; 9 bases are shared with TRBD2. Germline CDR1 is SGHVS and CDR2 is FQNEAQ. This CDR3 comprises 20 residues. The V gene end was trimmed by 4 bases and the J gene end by 3 bases; junction bases not matched to a gene: 19. CDR3 nucleotides: TGTGCCAGCAGCTCTATCCCCGGGGACCTAGCGGGGACACTCTACAATGAGCAGTTCTTC. Residues: CASSSIPGDLAGTLYNEQFF.

This clonotype was seen many times. The V gene is TRBV29-1, the J gene TRBJ2-3; 7 bases are shared with TRBD2. The CDR3 runs 14 residues. The germline gives CDR1 SQVTM, CDR2 ANQGSEA. Losses at the gene ends were 5 bases for V and 2 bases for J; bases not matched to a gene: 7. The chain's CDR3 is CSVLSSGHTDTQYF. The CDR3 DNA is TGCAGCGTTTTGTCTAGCGGTCACACAGATACGCAGTATTTT.

This clonotype was seen a few times. The genes are TRBV7-9 and TRBJ2-3, with a possible D match to TRBD2 (5 bases). Trimming removed 5 bases from V and 2 bases from J, with 11 bases in between. In germline, CDR1 is SEHNR, CDR2 FQNEAQ (reference sequence). This CDR3 spans 14 amino acids. The CDR3 nucleotides read TGTGCCAGCAGCACGGGAATCCTCACAGATACGCAGTATTTT. The encoded protein is CASSTGILTDTQYF.

This clonotype was counted many times. This rearrangement joins TRBV9 to TRBJ2-3, with TRBD2 matching 9 bases. V shed 1 base, J shed 2 bases, and the junction held 5 bases outside the gene matches. This CDR3 comprises 16 residues. Germline CDR1 SGDLS, CDR2 YYNGEE. CDR3 in amino acids: CASSVRVAGATDTQYF. CDR3 DNA sequence: TGTGCCAGCAGCGTAAGAGTAGCGGGGGCCACAGATACGCAGTATTTT.

This clonotype was found many times. The chain carries TRBV4-1 and TRBJ1-4, with 7 bases matching TRBD1. This CDR3 region has 14 residues. Germline CDR1 reads MGHRA; CDR2 reads YSYEKL. The junction had 4 bases not matched to a gene; V was cut back by 2 bases and J by 7 bases. CDR3 coding DNA: TGCGCCAGCAGCCAACCCTCAGGGGGTGAAAAACTGTTTTTT. It encodes CASSQPSGGEKLFF.

This clonotype turned up a few times. The rearrangement links TRBV29-1 to TRBJ2-1; D ambiguous. CDR1 and CDR2 from the germline V gene are SQVTM and ANQGSEA. The CDR3 is made up of 10 amino acids. Trimming pared 4 bases from V and 10 bases from J, leaving 8 bases between. The CDR3 sequence: CSVAVQEQFF. CDR3 bases: TGCAGCGTTGCAGTTCAGGAGCAGTTCTTC.

This clonotype has a count of ten or more. V and J are TRBV6-6 and TRBJ1-1; 9 bases align to TRBD1. The CDR3 contains 13 residues. V lost 2 bases to trimming and J lost 11 bases; unmatched junction nucleotides: 6. In germline, CDR1 is MNHNY, CDR2 SVGAGI (reference sequence). The CDR3 sequence: CASSYDGQGMAFF. CDR3 coding DNA: TGTGCCAGCAGTTACGACGGACAGGGGATGGCTTTCTTT.

The rearrangement joins TRBV7-2 to TRBJ1-3; D might be TRBD1 (5 bases). The CDR3 runs 15 residues. With 5 bases removed from V and 4 bases from J, the gap between germline ends came to 15 bases. CDR1 is SGHTA, CDR2 FQGNSA, per germline. This CDR3 reads CASSRGLGVGNTIYF. CDR3 sequence (DNA): TGTGCCAGCAGCAGAGGGTTAGGGGTCGGAAACACCATATATTTT. Filled out from reference TRBV7-2 and TRBJ1-3, the complete variable domain reads GAGVSQSPSNKVTEKGKDVELRCDPISGHTALYWYRQSLGQGLEFLIYFQGNSAPDKSGLPSDRFSAERTGGSVSTLTIQRTQQEDSAVYLCASSRGLGVGNTIYFGEGSWLTVV.

This clonotype was seen ten or more times. The V and J genes are TRBV7-8 and TRBJ1-1; no clear D gene. Germline CDR1 and CDR2: SGHVS and FQNEAQ. Trimming took 2 bases from V and 9 from J, leaving 13 bases between them. The CDR3 runs to 13 residues. The CDR3 DNA reads as TGTGCCAGCAGCTTAAACCGGCCAGATAAAGCTTTCTTT. Its translation: CASSLNRPDKAFF.

The chain couples TRBV3-1 to TRBJ2-3; 12 positions match TRBD2. With 1 base clipped from V and 3 bases from J, the junction kept 5 bases outside the gene matches. This CDR3 is built from 17 residues. Germline V gives CDR1 LGHDT, CDR2 YNNKEL (reference sequence). In DNA form, the CDR3 reads TGTGCCAGCAGCCAAGCTGGACTAGCGGGGAGAACAGATACGCAGTATTTT. Amino acid sequence: CASSQAGLAGRTDTQYF.

The sample holds many counts of this clonotype. The J gene is TRBJ2-3, the V gene TRBV20-1; weak D call: TRBD2 (5 bases). Per germline, CDR1 DFQATT and CDR2 SNEGSKA (reference sequence). The CDR3 spans 13 residues. V gave up 5 bases and J gave up 1 base, with 10 bases separating them. The CDR3 nucleotides read TGCAGTGCTGCGGAAGCGGGCACAGATACGCAGTATTTT. It codes for CSAAEAGTDTQYF.

This clonotype has only a few counts. The chain employs TRBV14 and TRBJ2-7; 7 bases match TRBD1. CDR3 length: 15 residues. Germline trimming cut 4 bases from V and 2 bases from J; bases unmatched to any gene: 8. CDR1 and CDR2 (germline): SGHDN, FVKESK. The DNA of the CDR3 is TGTGCCAGCAGCCGTCAACAGGGGAATACCTACGAGCAGTACTTC. This codes for CASSRQQGNTYEQYF.

In its sample, this clonotype was seen a few times. This may stem from a read error, because a much larger clone lies one nucleotide away. The gene calls are TRBV12-3 or TRBV12-4 and TRBJ1-1, with D unclear. This CDR3 contains 15 residues. The CDR3: CASSTQIGGNTEALF. CDR3 nucleotides: TGTGCCAGCAGTACTCAAATCGGCGGCAACACTGAAGCTCTCTTT.

This clonotype was picked up many times. V gene TRBV20-1 combines with J gene TRBJ2-5; 11 positions match TRBD2. The J segment lost 5 bases and the V segment lost 6 bases, leaving 26 bases of the junction unmatched. The CDR3 is 20 amino acids. The germline CDR1 and CDR2 sequences are DFQATT and SNEGSKA (reference sequence). The CDR3, as DNA: TGCAGTGCCGAATCGCCGTCGATTACTAGCGGGAGACTCTCCGGTGAGACCCAGTACTTC. Amino acid sequence: CSAESPSITSGRLSGETQYF.

A few counts support this clonotype. The CDR3 nucleotides are TGTGCCAGCAGCTTGGGAGCCCGGACAGACTATGGCTACACCTTC. Encoded protein: CASSLGARTDYGYTF. The chain carries TRBV5-4 and TRBJ1-2; possibly TRBD1 for D (6 bases). The V end lost 0 bases, the J end lost 3 bases, and 12 bases lay between the germline ends. CDR1 is SGHNT and CDR2 is YYREEE in the germline V gene (reference sequence). This CDR3 contains 15 residues. The variable domain in full, with the rest retrieved from reference TRBV5-4 and TRBJ1-2, is ETGVTQSPTHLIKTRGQQVTLRCSSQSGHNTVSWYQQALGQGPQFIFQYYREEENGRGNFPPRFSGLQFPNYSSELNVNALELDDSALYLCASSLGARTDYGYTFGSGTRLTVV.

In its sample, this clonotype was seen once. This may be a read error, as it is one base from a much larger clone. The V call is TRBV29-1, the J call TRBJ1-1; possible D gene TRBD1, 6 bases. V was pared by 8 bases and J by 0 bases, with 19 bases between. The CDR3 extends over 15 amino acids. From germline, CDR1 is SQVTM and CDR2 ANQGSEA. The CDR3 coding sequence is TGCAGCATTGGGGGGGCCGGGACGGTGAACACTGAAGCTTTCTTT. This encodes CSIGGAGTVNTEAFF.

This clonotype was found many times. The V call is TRBV3-1, the J call TRBJ2-7; TRBD2 is a possible D gene (6 bases). Trimming cost V 4 bases and J 1 base, with 14 bases left between them. CDR1 and CDR2 from the germline V gene are LGHDT and YNNKEL (reference sequence). The CDR3 consists of 15 residues. This CDR3 is CASSPSLGGSYEQYF. The CDR3 coding sequence is TGTGCCAGCAGCCCATCTTTGGGGGGATCCTACGAGCAGTACTTC.

At least ten counts were recorded for this clonotype. The chain couples TRBV20-1 to TRBJ1-5; no definite D call. CDR1 DFQATT and CDR2 SNEGSKA come from the germline V gene (reference sequence). The V end lost 2 bases, the J end lost 0 bases, and 2 bases lay between the germline ends. This CDR3 has 12 amino acids. CDR3 in amino acids: CSARSSNQPQHF. Here the CDR3 DNA reads TGCAGTGCTAGATCTAGCAATCAGCCCCAGCATTTT.

This sequence joins TRBV18 and TRBJ1-5; 9 bases agree with TRBD1. After removal of 4 bases from V and 2 bases from J, the junction contained 6 bases not matched to a gene. Germline CDR1 reads KGHSH; CDR2 reads LQKENI. This CDR3 is 16 amino acids long. The CDR3: CASSLADRGGNQPQHF. CDR3 DNA: TGTGCCAGCTCACTCGCGGACAGGGGAGGCAATCAGCCCCAGCATTTT.

The sample holds a few counts of this clonotype. V and J are TRBV19 and TRBJ2-7; no clear D. In germline, CDR1 is LNHDA, CDR2 SQIVND (reference sequence). With 7 bases removed from V and 1 base from J, the gap between germline ends came to 11 bases. This CDR3 has 13 amino acids. Here the CDR3 reads CASKELGSYEQYF. The DNA of the CDR3 is TGTGCCAGTAAGGAATTAGGGTCCTACGAGCAGTACTTC.

This clonotype was picked up many times. The gene calls are TRBV2 and TRBJ2-2; TRBD2 might be the D (5 bases). V was pared by 5 bases and J by 6 bases, with 7 bases between. Germline-derived CDR1 and CDR2 are SNHLY and FYNNEI. The CDR3 extends over 12 amino acids. The CDR3: CASSTSAGELFF. The DNA of the CDR3 is TGTGCCAGCAGTACTAGTGCCGGGGAGCTGTTTTTT.

Many counts were recorded for this clonotype. The rearrangement links TRBV10-2 to TRBJ2-1, with TRBD2 identical over 7 bases. This CDR3 region has 15 residues. Germline assignment: CDR1 WSHSY and CDR2 SAAADI. The ends lost 4 bases at V and 7 bases at J; junction bases unmatched: 10. CDR3 coding DNA: TGCGCCAGCAGTGTCGCCGCGACTAGCAGTAATGAGCAGTTCTTC. Amino acids: CASSVAATSSNEQFF.

With regard to this clonotype: A much bigger clone sits one base away, suggesting this may be a read error. This chain joins TRBV6-1 and TRBJ2-1, with TRBD1 identical over 10 bases. Germline V CDR1 and CDR2: MNHNS, SASEGT. The CDR3 consists of 16 residues. The CDR3 here is CVSSPLPGQGSPEQFF. As DNA, the CDR3 is TGTGTCAGCAGTCCCTTACCGGGACAGGGGAGTCCCGAGCAGTTCTTC.

The sample holds one count of this clonotype. The chain carries TRBV30 and TRBJ1-1, with 11 nucleotides matching TRBD1. CDR3 length: 15 residues. With 5 bases clipped from V and 0 bases from J, the junction kept 5 bases outside the gene matches. Germline V gives CDR1 GTSNPN, CDR2 SVGIG (reference sequence). The CDR3 reads CAWLRDRGMNTEAFF. The CDR3 nucleotides read TGTGCCTGGTTGAGGGACAGGGGGATGAACACTGAAGCTTTCTTT.

The chain employs TRBV12-3 or TRBV12-4 and TRBJ2-7; perhaps TRBD2 as D (6 bases). This CDR3 has 15 amino acids. The V end lost 6 bases, the J end lost 0 bases, and 15 bases lay between the germline ends. This CDR3 is CASSLASAHSYEQYF. The CDR3 coding sequence is TGTGCCAGCAGCCTGGCTAGCGCCCACTCCTACGAGCAGTACTTC.

This clonotype was counted at least ten times. The chain recombines TRBV6-1 with TRBJ2-1; maybe TRBD1 (6 bases). Germline V gene lookup returns CDR1 MNHNS and CDR2 SASEGT. Trimming removed 3 bases from V and 8 bases from J, with 14 bases in between. There are 14 residues in the CDR3. The CDR3 loop reads CASSDMNRAYEQFF. Here the CDR3 DNA reads TGTGCCAGCAGTGACATGAACAGGGCTTATGAGCAGTTCTTC.

This clonotype was picked up many times. The genes are TRBV6-1 and TRBJ2-7, with a tentative D call TRBD2 (7 bases). The CDR3 has 15 amino acids. V lost 2 bases, J lost 2 bases, and 13 bases lay in between. CDR1 is MNHNS, CDR2 SASEGT, per germline. The CDR3 loop is CASSELWGGTYEQYF. The CDR3 DNA follows: TGTGCCAGCAGTGAACTCTGGGGGGGCACCTACGAGCAGTACTTC.

This clonotype occurred many times. The gene calls are TRBV20-1 and TRBJ1-1; D is uncertain. The germline V gene encodes CDR1 DFQATT and CDR2 SNEGSKA (reference sequence). CDR3 length equals 14 residues. V was trimmed by 6 bases and J by 1 base, leaving 15 bases between them. The CDR3 protein is CSAQREGRNTEAFF. The CDR3 nucleotides read TGCAGTGCCCAAAGGGAGGGAAGGAACACTGAAGCTTTCTTT.